The rows below give T cell receptor beta chains drawn from one sample of a study of spatial heterogeneity in lung cancer. Each CDR3 protein gets one entry after TCRdb re-called the 5' RACE reads with MiXCR. The table lists fewer than 10,000 distinct CDR3 sequences, 5% of them singletons. Here the sequenced sample was lung tumor tissue, taken at surgery. The origin of the receptors is a female donor with early-stage non-small cell lung cancer. The CDR3 runs from the conserved cysteine through the conserved F or W.

J gene	V gene	CDR3 protein
TRBJ2-7	TRBV27	CASSTLSGLAYEQYF
TRBJ2-3	TRBV7-8	CASSLPSGTDTQYF
TRBJ1-1	TRBV6-1	CASSEHLSNTEAFF
TRBJ2-7	TRBV28	CASSRGGRVTYEQYF
TRBJ2-3	TRBV10-3	CAISREADTQYF
TRBJ2-5	TRBV29-1	CSVELGMGETQYF
TRBJ1-2	TRBV12-3/TRBV12-4	CASSLDRNYGYTF
TRBJ2-7	TRBV7-8	CASSETGTSGEQYF
TRBJ2-7	TRBV7-8	CASSLRRSQGGNEQYF
TRBJ2-7	TRBV7-2	CASSLTGTGVYEQYF
TRBJ1-6	TRBV6-1	CASSAYVDSPLHF
TRBJ1-6	TRBV6-5	CASSSTAPGGISPLHF
TRBJ1-1	TRBV7-8	CASSLFSRISTEAFF
TRBJ2-1	TRBV18	CASSPRTSVDNEQFF
TRBJ2-2	TRBV7-3	CASSVTGVGELFF
TRBJ1-1	TRBV6-6	CASSYSGQQNTEAFF
TRBJ1-2	TRBV6-6	CASKVGTVRDYGYTF
TRBJ2-5	TRBV20-1	CSARFVVSQETQYF
TRBJ2-1	TRBV20-1	CSAREGNNEQFF
TRBJ2-3	TRBV19	CASSISGTREADTQYF
TRBJ1-1	TRBV10-3	CAISEDRGFQSEAFF
TRBJ2-5	TRBV27	CASSHGQGKETQYF
TRBJ2-3	TRBV20-1	CSASVMGRPSTDTQYF
TRBJ1-2	TRBV10-3	CAIGGTNGYTF
TRBJ2-7	TRBV29-1	CSGRLAGDEQYF
TRBJ1-2	TRBV7-2	CASSLGGGADYGYTF
TRBJ2-7	TRBV3-2	CASSWTRRQHYEQYF
TRBJ2-1	TRBV9	CASSVGLAGFNEQFF
TRBJ2-3	TRBV5-1	CASSLGETGNTQYF
TRBJ2-7	TRBV5-1	CASSAWDGSSYEQYF
TRBJ2-5	TRBV20-1	CSASPSAGGPGETQYF
TRBJ2-7	TRBV10-3	CAIRGISGYEQYF
TRBJ1-5	TRBV30	CAWSVLNQPQHF
TRBJ1-6	TRBV2	CASSEQENLSPLHF
TRBJ2-7	TRBV28	CASSRTSLKQYF
TRBJ2-1	TRBV7-9	CASSSRWDEQFF
TRBJ2-1	TRBV7-3	CASSLVGTRNEQFF
TRBJ2-7	TRBV28	CASEARMGLLNEQYF
TRBJ1-1	TRBV20-1	CSARDRHRAEAFF
TRBJ2-7	TRBV11-2	CASSLWEASGIQQYF
TRBJ1-4	TRBV20-1	CSARPGQLNEKLFF
TRBJ2-1	TRBV6-2/TRBV6-3	CASSYLRLANEQFF
TRBJ1-2	TRBV25-1	CASSESNRGFYGYTF
TRBJ2-7	TRBV29-1	CSVGGQGGQYF
TRBJ2-7	TRBV20-1	CSAPQGNEQYF
TRBJ2-2	TRBV6-1	CASIRDRATGELFF